The 31 T cell receptor beta chains below all came from one sample that was sequenced in a study of beta chain features in type 1 diabetes. The entirety of the isolated RNA underwent reverse transcription, so expressed TCRB transcripts were sequenced. Measured with immunoSEQ multiplex PCR; TCRdb has only the in-frame clones, and not every one. The sample includes 60,000 to 75,000 clones, around three fifths of them seen just once. Source material: Tregs from blood. These receptors all stem from a woman aged 18-30 years in good health.

In regard to this clone: A junction boundary mismatches the germline segment, possibly from a read error. The V call is TRBV6-5, the J call TRBJ1-1, with 9 bases identical to TRBD1. Germline-derived CDR1 and CDR2 are MNHEY and SVGAGI. The CDR3 loop spans 12 amino acids. The CDR3 DNA reads as TGTGCCAGCACCTTGGGACAGGGCGTACCCATCTTT. Its translation: CASTLGQGVPIF.

The V gene is TRBV7-9, the J gene TRBJ2-2; D is uncertain. Trimming cost V 8 bases and J 10 bases, with 8 bases left between them. There are 10 residues in the CDR3. The germline V gene encodes CDR1 SEHNR and CDR2 FQNEAQ (reference sequence). The CDR3 DNA sequence: TGTGCCAGCCCTCCGGTGGAGCTGTTTTTT. Amino acid sequence: CASPPVELFF. Full variable domain (outside the CDR3, taken from reference TRBV7-9 and TRBJ2-2): DTGVSQNPRHKITKRGQNVTFRCDPISEHNRLYWYRQTLGQGPEFLTYFQNEAQLEKSRLLSDRFSAERPKGSFSTLEIQRTEQGDSAMYLCASPPVELFFGEGSRLTVL.

This chain connects TRBV4-1 to TRBJ2-6; TRBD1 matches at 7 bases. The CDR3 is 18 amino acids. The junction had 11 bases not matched to a gene; V was cut back by 2 bases and J by 4 bases. The germline CDR1 and CDR2 sequences are MGHRA and YSYEKL. Written as DNA, the CDR3 is TGCGCCAGCAGCCAATCACAAGGGGGCTTTTCCGGGGCCAACGTCCTGACTTTC. This sequence encodes CASSQSQGGFSGANVLTF.

The chain uses TRBV2 and TRBJ2-7; no reliable D call. The CDR3 is made up of 12 amino acids. The ends were cut back, 3 bases at V and 6 bases at J, with 9 bases in the middle. Germline CDR1 and CDR2: SNHLY and FYNNEI. The CDR3 protein is CASSEGYSEQYF. The CDR3 region has the DNA TGTGCCAGCAGTGAGGGCTACTCCGAGCAGTACTTC.

The DNA for the CDR3 is TGTGCCAGCAGTTACCTACGAGAGACTGAAGCTTTCTTT. It encodes CASSYLRETEAFF. The chain has TRBV6-5 and TRBJ1-1; D call uncertain. Trimming pared 2 bases from V and 5 bases from J, leaving 9 bases between. CDR3 length equals 13 residues. Germline CDR1 MNHEY, CDR2 SVGAGI.

This chain links TRBV6-1 with TRBJ2-5; 9 bases line up with TRBD1. This CDR3 is built from 13 residues. V shed 11 bases and J 4 bases; nucleotides not matched to a gene: 8. Germline-derived CDR1 and CDR2 are MNHNS and SASEGT. CDR3 nucleotides: TGTGCCGGGGGCCGACAGGGGGGAGAGACCCAGTACTTC. Its protein is CAGGRQGGETQYF.

This clone occurred a few times. The V gene is TRBV18, the J gene TRBJ2-6; TRBD2 might be the D (5 bases). This CDR3 region has 16 residues. Deletions cut 2 bases from V and 0 bases from J, with 8 bases between. Germline lookup yields CDR1 KGHSH and CDR2 LQKENI. The CDR3 DNA reads as TGTGCCAGCTCACCATTGCGGGCCTCTGGGGCCAACGTCCTGACTTTC. This encodes CASSPLRASGANVLTF.

The gene calls are TRBV11-3 and TRBJ2-7, with TRBD2 as a possible D gene (8 bases). The germline CDR1 and CDR2 sequences are SGHNT and YENEEA. Trimming removed 5 bases at V and 2 bases at J, with 22 bases between. This CDR3 has 17 residues. This chain's CDR3 is CASSPRGGGTAAYEQYF. CDR3 nucleotide sequence: TGTGCCAGCAGCCCACGGGGGGGTGGGACAGCGGCCTACGAGCAGTACTTC.

The gene calls are TRBV19 and TRBJ1-1; D call uncertain. Looked up from germline, CDR1 is LNHDA and CDR2 is SQIVND (reference sequence). Deletions cut 5 bases from V and 0 bases from J, with 10 bases between. The CDR3 runs to 14 residues. CDR3: CASSDGHLNTEAFF. CDR3 nucleotide sequence: TGTGCCAGTAGTGATGGGCACTTGAACACTGAAGCTTTCTTT.

The chain is built from TRBV5-4 and TRBJ2-1, with D maybe TRBD1 (5 bases). V gave up 5 bases and J gave up 4 bases, with 19 bases separating them. Germline CDR1 is SGHNT and CDR2 is YYREEE (reference sequence). The CDR3 is 16 amino acids. In DNA, the CDR3 is TGTGCCAGCAGGCCTAGGGGCCCCCGAGGATACAATGAGCAGTTCTTC. Translated, it gives CASRPRGPRGYNEQFF.

This clone was seen a few times. V and J are TRBV6-1 and TRBJ1-1, with a tentative D call TRBD1 (5 bases). The V end lost 8 bases, the J end lost 3 bases, and 19 bases lay between the germline ends. Germline-derived CDR1 and CDR2 are MNHNS and SASEGT. The CDR3 runs 15 residues. This chain's CDR3 is CASCALSIGDTEAFF. CDR3 DNA: TGTGCCAGCTGCGCCCTCTCAATAGGGGACACTGAAGCTTTCTTT.

The V gene is TRBV5-1, the J gene TRBJ2-7, with a weak D call TRBD1 (6 bases). Trimming removed 4 bases at V and 3 bases at J, with 14 bases between. The CDR3 has 14 amino acids. Per germline, CDR1 SGHRS and CDR2 YFSETQ. The CDR3: CASSPGTLFYEQYF. CDR3 coding DNA: TGCGCCAGCAGCCCGGGGACACTATTCTACGAGCAGTACTTC. Looking up the rest from reference TRBV5-1 and TRBJ2-7 gives the full variable domain: KAGVTQTPRYLIKTRGQQVTLSCSPISGHRSVSWYQQTPGQGLQFLFEYFSETQRNKGNFPGRFSGRQFSNSRSEMNVSTLELGDSALYLCASSPGTLFYEQYFGPGTRLTVT.

Details on this clone: The conserved phenylalanine or tryptophan is not found at the CDR3 terminus, so this likely reflects a read error. The rearrangement links TRBV30 to TRBJ1-6; 7 positions match TRBD1. V lost 2 bases to trimming and J lost 9 bases; unmatched junction nucleotides: 16. The CDR3 contains 17 residues. Germline V gene lookup returns CDR1 GTSNPN and CDR2 SVGIG (reference sequence). The chain's CDR3 is CAWSSQGLASQGSPLHL. CDR3 coding DNA: TGTGCCTGGAGTTCACAGGGGTTAGCTTCCCAAGGTTCACCCCTCCACCTT.

The V call is TRBV18, the J call TRBJ2-3; a weak D match, TRBD2 (6 bases). V dropped 6 bases and J dropped 0 bases, with 7 bases sitting between them. The CDR3 runs 13 residues. Germline V gene lookup returns CDR1 KGHSH and CDR2 LQKENI. In DNA form, the CDR3 reads TGTGCCAGCTCCGGGACTAGCACAGATACGCAGTATTTT. Its translation is CASSGTSTDTQYF.

The chain uses TRBV6-5 and TRBJ2-7, with 9 bases identical to TRBD1. CDR1 is MNHEY, CDR2 SVGAGI, per germline. The trim removed 7 bases at V and 9 bases at J, leaving 13 bases unmatched. This CDR3 is built from 14 residues. The CDR3 DNA is TGTGCCAGCAAAGCACCGGGACAGGGCGTCGTGCAGTACTTC. This encodes CASKAPGQGVVQYF.

This clone has only a few counts. The V gene is TRBV9, the J gene TRBJ2-3; possible D gene TRBD2, 7 bases. The germline CDR1 and CDR2 sequences are SGDLS and YYNGEE. Trimming took 3 bases from V and 2 from J, leaving 16 bases between them. The CDR3 has 16 amino acids. The CDR3 DNA follows: TGTGCCAGCAGCGCGTTAGTGGGGGGGCCCACAGATACGCAGTATTTT. Translation gives CASSALVGGPTDTQYF.

The gene calls are TRBV30 and TRBJ1-2, with a weak D call TRBD1 (6 bases). Germline CDR1 GTSNPN, CDR2 SVGIG (reference sequence). V was trimmed by 4 bases and J by 8 bases, leaving 14 bases between them. The CDR3 sequence is 12 residues long. The CDR3 loop is CAWKGAGDGYTF. DNA for the CDR3: TGTGCCTGGAAAGGAGCAGGGGACGGCTACACCTTC.

CDR3 sequence: CASGQGAAGELFF. CDR3 nucleotide sequence: TGCGCCAGTGGACAGGGGGCGGCCGGGGAGCTGTTTTTT. The chain couples TRBV5-1 to TRBJ2-2; 11 bases match TRBD1. Germline V gene lookup returns CDR1 SGHRS and CDR2 YFSETQ. This CDR3 spans 13 amino acids. V lost 8 bases to trimming and J lost 6 bases; unmatched junction nucleotides: 3. Full variable domain (missing parts from reference TRBV5-1 and TRBJ2-2): KAGVTQTPRYLIKTRGQQVTLSCSPISGHRSVSWYQQTPGQGLQFLFEYFSETQRNKGNFPGRFSGRQFSNSRSEMNVSTLELGDSALYLCASGQGAAGELFFGEGSRLTVL.

V and J are TRBV5-1 and TRBJ1-2; 7 bases agree with TRBD1. The CDR3 runs 12 residues. Germline-derived CDR1 and CDR2 are SGHRS and YFSETQ. The V gene end was trimmed by 7 bases and the J gene end by 4 bases; junction bases not matched to a gene: 4. CDR3 protein: CASGQGGYGYTF. In DNA form, the CDR3 reads TGCGCCAGCGGGCAGGGGGGCTATGGCTACACCTTC.

This clone was seen only a few times. The chain carries TRBV6-1 and TRBJ2-2, with D uncertain. The CDR3 has 10 amino acids. The V gene lost 10 bases and the J gene lost 3 bases, with 3 bases spanning the gap. CDR1 is MNHNS, CDR2 SASEGT, per germline. In nucleotides, the CDR3 is TGTGCCACTTACACCGGGGAGCTGTTTTTT. Translating it yields CATYTGELFF.

The chain uses TRBV7-2 and TRBJ2-1; 10 bases agree with TRBD1. Per the germline V gene, CDR1 is SGHTA and CDR2 is FQGNSA. The CDR3 loop spans 18 amino acids. Trimming took 5 bases from V and 0 from J; bases not matched to a gene: 10. The DNA of the CDR3 is TGTGCCAGCAGCCCGACAGGGGGCTCGTTTCGCTCCTACAATGAGCAGTTCTTC. It yields the protein CASSPTGGSFRSYNEQFF.

V gene TRBV19 combines with J gene TRBJ1-1; D perhaps matches TRBD1 (6 bases). Between the trimmed V and J ends, which lost 5 bases and 4 bases, there was a span of 14 bases. Germline CDR1 LNHDA, CDR2 SQIVND (reference sequence). The CDR3 extends over 14 amino acids. The CDR3 DNA reads TGTGCCAGTAGTTCCAGGGGATACCCCACTGAAGCTTTCTTT. It specifies CASSSRGYPTEAFF.

This chain links TRBV5-1 with TRBJ1-1; D is unclear. This CDR3 has 12 residues. V was clipped by 5 bases and J by 4 bases, with 9 bases between them. Germline V gene data show CDR1 as SGHRS and CDR2 as YFSETQ. This CDR3 reads CASRGAGTEAFF. In DNA form, the CDR3 reads TGCGCCAGCAGGGGTGCAGGCACTGAAGCTTTCTTT.

The CDR3 sequence is CASSGLAGGHNEQFF. CDR3 nucleotide sequence: TGTGCCAGCAGTGGACTAGCGGGGGGCCACAATGAGCAGTTCTTC. This chain uses TRBV2 with TRBJ2-1; TRBD2 matches at 13 bases. This CDR3 comprises 15 residues. V lost 4 bases to trimming and J lost 5 bases; unmatched junction nucleotides: 2. Germline V gene data show CDR1 as SNHLY and CDR2 as FYNNEI.

The V gene is TRBV20-1, the J gene TRBJ2-3, with D tentatively TRBD1 (5 bases). Germline CDR1 reads DFQATT; CDR2 reads SNEGSKA (reference sequence). Trimming removed 7 bases from V and 7 bases from J, with 12 bases in between. The CDR3 totals 11 residues. DNA of the CDR3: TGCAGTGTCCTCAGGGTCAATACGCAGTATTTT. Translating gives CSVLRVNTQYF.

The V and J genes are TRBV30 and TRBJ1-1, with 9 bases lining up with TRBD1. The V and J ends lost 1 base and 3 bases, in that order; junction bases with no gene match: 6. CDR1 is GTSNPN and CDR2 is SVGIG in the germline V gene (reference sequence). The CDR3 covers 15 residues. The CDR3 sequence: CAWSGPGQGDTEAFF. The CDR3 coding sequence is TGTGCCTGGAGTGGCCCGGGACAGGGTGACACTGAAGCTTTCTTT.

The genes are TRBV7-9 and TRBJ2-5, with TRBD1 matching 9 bases. CDR3 length equals 16 residues. V was clipped by 4 bases and J by 3 bases; unmatched bases: 9. Per the germline V gene, CDR1 is SEHNR and CDR2 is FQNEAQ (reference sequence). The CDR3 sequence is CASSSLPGQGKETQYF. The DNA of the CDR3 is TGTGCCAGCAGCTCCCTACCGGGACAGGGTAAAGAGACCCAGTACTTC.

This clone was observed a handful of times. This chain uses TRBV5-4 with TRBJ1-1; D is possibly TRBD1 (5 bases). Trimming shortened V by 4 bases and J by 1 base, and 8 bases separated the two germline ends. The length of the CDR3 is 13 residues. Germline lookup yields CDR1 SGHNT and CDR2 YYREEE (reference sequence). CDR3 amino acids: CASSPGQNTEAFF. CDR3 in DNA: TGTGCCAGCAGCCCTGGACAGAACACTGAAGCTTTCTTT.

The V gene is TRBV30, the J gene TRBJ1-3, with 7 bases that match TRBD1. Germline values: CDR1 GTSNPN, CDR2 SVGIG (reference sequence). After removal of 0 bases from V and 4 bases from J, the junction contained 6 bases not matched to a gene. This CDR3 region has 15 residues. CDR3 loop: CAWSVLRGLGNTIYF. The CDR3 DNA is TGTGCCTGGAGTGTACTCAGGGGGTTGGGAAACACCATATATTTT.

The chain's CDR3 is CASSRDIGANVLTF. CDR3 in DNA: TGTGCCAGCTCCCGGGACATCGGGGCCAACGTCCTGACTTTC. J is TRBJ2-6 and V is TRBV6-6, with D maybe TRBD1 (6 bases). The CDR3 is 14 amino acids. Germline V gives CDR1 MNHNY, CDR2 SVGAGI (reference sequence). Trimming removed 8 bases at V and 4 bases at J, with 12 bases between.

This clone has more than one count but fewer than ten. CDR3 in amino acids: CASSKGQGTSKRAQYF. CDR3 DNA: TGCGCCAGCAGTAAGGGCCAGGGCACCTCGAAAAGGGCCCAGTACTTC. The rearrangement uses TRBV5-1 and TRBJ2-5; D may be TRBD1 (5 bases). This CDR3 comprises 16 residues. Per germline, CDR1 SGHRS and CDR2 YFSETQ. The ends were cut back, 5 bases at V and 9 bases at J, with 26 bases in the middle.